These 32 T cell receptor beta chains share one sample of origin, sequenced in a study of cytomegalovirus exposure and HLA in healthy donors. Primers for the PCR totalled 60 Vbeta and 13 Jbeta. TCRdb's table, derived via immunoSEQ multiplex PCR, lists solely in-frame clones and lacks some. The sample lists about 94,000 clones, approximately 77% occurring once. Sequencing was done on a sample of PBMCs. The receptors here all came from a human donor in good health.

The V and J genes are TRBV29-1 and TRBJ2-5; D not certain. Germline assignment: CDR1 SQVTM and CDR2 ANQGSEA. Trimming shortened V by 2 bases and J by 8 bases, and 12 bases separated the two germline ends. The CDR3 loop spans 12 amino acids. CDR3 sequence: CSVETDTRTQYF. DNA for the CDR3: TGCAGCGTTGAAACTGACACAAGAACCCAGTACTTC.

The chain links TRBV19 to TRBJ1-6, with a tentative D call TRBD1 (5 bases). From germline, CDR1 is LNHDA and CDR2 SQIVND (reference sequence). The length of the CDR3 is 17 residues. V lost 0 bases to trimming and J lost 7 bases, with 16 bases between them. The CDR3, as DNA: TGTGCCAGTAGTATAGAGGAGAGGAGGGGTCGAAATTCACCCCTCCACTTT. Translating gives CASSIEERRGRNSPLHF.

J is TRBJ2-3 and V is TRBV29-1; 8 bases agree with TRBD1. The V gene end was trimmed by 4 bases and the J gene end by 6 bases; junction bases not matched to a gene: 6. The CDR3 totals 13 residues. Germline V CDR1 and CDR2: SQVTM, ANQGSEA. This CDR3 is CSVGQGAGDTQYF. DNA for the CDR3: TGCAGCGTTGGCCAGGGGGCGGGGGATACGCAGTATTTT.

The rearrangement links TRBV6-4 to TRBJ2-7; TRBD1 agrees at 7 bases. The CDR3 is made up of 13 amino acids. With V trimmed by 7 bases and J by 3 bases, 6 bases remained unmatched. Germline CDR1 MRHNA, CDR2 SNTAGT. CDR3 coding DNA: TGTGCCAGCACAGACAGGGTGCTCTACGAGCAGTACTTC. This translates into CASTDRVLYEQYF.

This chain links TRBV27 with TRBJ1-1; TRBD1 matches 7 bases. This CDR3 has 14 amino acids. Unmatched junction bases numbered 10, after V lost 6 bases and J lost 6 bases. CDR1 and CDR2 (germline): MNHEY, SMNVEV (reference sequence). The CDR3 here is CASRTIQGPPEAFF. The CDR3 region has the DNA TGTGCCAGCAGGACGATACAGGGGCCCCCTGAAGCTTTCTTT.

This chain joins TRBV27 and TRBJ2-1, with D hard to call. The CDR3 is 12 residues long. Germline values: CDR1 MNHEY, CDR2 SMNVEV (reference sequence). V lost 0 bases and J lost 5, with 2 bases in between. CDR3 coding DNA: TGTGCCAGCAGTTTATCCGACAATGAGCAGTTCTTC. Translating it yields CASSLSDNEQFF.

This rearrangement joins TRBV7-2 to TRBJ1-1; D gene uncertain. The V gene's germline CDR1 is SGHTA and CDR2 FQGNSA. The ends were cut back, 5 bases at V and 11 bases at J, with 18 bases in the middle. The CDR3 has 13 amino acids. CDR3 protein: CASSVGSGSAAFF. The DNA for the CDR3 is TGTGCCAGCAGCGTTGGTAGCGGATCGGCCGCTTTCTTT.

This chain uses TRBV7-9 with TRBJ1-1, with D possibly TRBD1 on 5 matching bases. V was cut by 5 bases and J by 1 base, with 5 bases left in between. Per the germline V gene, CDR1 is SEHNR and CDR2 is FQNEAQ (reference sequence). The CDR3 has 12 amino acids. The CDR3 DNA reads as TGTGCCAGCAGCCAGGGGAACACTGAAGCTTTCTTT. As protein: CASSQGNTEAFF.

The rearrangement links TRBV12-5 to TRBJ2-7, with D perhaps TRBD1 (6 bases). Germline V gene data show CDR1 as LGHNT and CDR2 as FRNRAP. Trimming cost V 7 bases and J 5 bases, with 12 bases left between them. The CDR3 is 12 amino acids. The CDR3: CASAIDRNEQYF. Here the CDR3 DNA reads TGTGCTAGTGCCATAGACAGGAACGAGCAGTACTTC.

The chain couples TRBV9 to TRBJ2-5; 11 nucleotides line up with TRBD2. This CDR3 contains 17 residues. Trimming cost V 0 bases and J 1 base; bases outside gene matches: 5. The V gene's germline CDR1 is SGDLS and CDR2 YYNGEE. The CDR3 region is CASSVDPSGGLQETQYF. CDR3 DNA: TGTGCCAGCAGCGTAGATCCTAGCGGGGGGCTCCAAGAGACCCAGTACTTC.

The chain employs TRBV28 and TRBJ2-7; 8 nucleotides match TRBD2. Germline trimming cut 8 bases from V and 0 bases from J; bases unmatched to any gene: 9. The CDR3 has 15 residues. Germline CDR1 MDHEN, CDR2 SYDVKM. The DNA of the CDR3 is TGTGCCAGCGTGTTGGCGAGCGGGAGCTCCTACGAGCAGTACTTC. Translated, it gives CASVLASGSSYEQYF.

This clone was recorded a few times. V gene TRBV4-2 combines with J gene TRBJ2-7; TRBD2 is a possible D gene (7 bases). Trimming stripped 0 bases from V and 3 bases from J, with 15 bases between. Germline loops: CDR1 LGHNA, CDR2 YNFKEQ. The CDR3 runs to 16 residues. CDR3 sequence: CASSQDLRGGHYEQYF. The CDR3 bases are TGTGCCAGCAGCCAAGATCTAAGGGGGGGCCACTACGAGCAGTACTTC.

The chain uses TRBV5-1 and TRBJ1-1, with unresolved D. CDR3 length equals 14 residues. V lost 4 bases and J lost 2, with 12 bases in between. Looked up from germline, CDR1 is SGHRS and CDR2 is YFSETQ. In DNA form, the CDR3 reads TGCGCCAGCAGCCCCTTGGGAGGAAACACTGAAGCTTTCTTT. It codes for CASSPLGGNTEAFF.

The rearrangement links TRBV6-5 to TRBJ1-2; 7 nucleotides line up with TRBD1. V lost 6 bases, J lost 6 bases, and 7 bases stayed unmatched. The CDR3 sequence is 13 residues long. Looked up from germline, CDR1 is MNHEY and CDR2 is SVGAGI. The CDR3 is CASRYRGWDGYTF. DNA for the CDR3: TGTGCCAGCAGGTACAGGGGTTGGGATGGCTACACCTTC.

This clone was detected only once. The rearrangement uses TRBV4-1 and TRBJ2-7, with D perhaps matching TRBD2 (5 bases). From germline, CDR1 is MGHRA and CDR2 YSYEKL. Trimming left V 0 bases short and J 2 bases short, with 11 bases between. There are 15 residues in the CDR3. The CDR3 DNA follows: TGCGCCAGCAGCCAAGAACGGGGTGGGACCTACGAGCAGTACTTC. Its protein is CASSQERGGTYEQYF.

The chain recombines TRBV5-6 with TRBJ2-2; D remains ambiguous. Germline V CDR1 and CDR2: SGHDT, YYEEEE. The CDR3 covers 13 residues. The V gene lost 6 bases and the J gene lost 0 bases, with 6 bases spanning the gap. This CDR3 reads CASTRANTGELFF. CDR3 DNA: TGTGCCAGCACCCGAGCGAACACCGGGGAGCTGTTTTTT.

This sequence joins TRBV27 and TRBJ1-2, with D unresolved. CDR3 length equals 15 residues. V lost 3 bases to trimming and J lost 4 bases, with 15 bases between them. The germline V gene encodes CDR1 MNHEY and CDR2 SMNVEV (reference sequence). CDR3 in amino acids: CASSFLERRLYGYTF. The CDR3 coding sequence is TGTGCCAGCAGTTTTCTCGAGCGAAGACTCTATGGCTACACCTTC.

The V gene is TRBV7-2, the J gene TRBJ1-1, with D unresolved. The CDR3 is made up of 16 amino acids. Germline CDR1 and CDR2: SGHTA and FQGNSA. V lost 2 bases to trimming and J lost 4 bases, with 17 bases between them. For the CDR3, the DNA is TGTGCCAGCAGCTTATGGTCCCCCCGTGGCGGCACTGAAGCTTTCTTT. This gives the protein CASSLWSPRGGTEAFF.

This chain uses TRBV6-4 with TRBJ2-3; weak D call: TRBD1 (6 bases). The V gene lost 3 bases and the J gene lost 2 bases, with 9 bases spanning the gap. Germline V lookup: CDR1 MRHNA, CDR2 SNTAGT. The CDR3 contains 14 residues. The CDR3 DNA reads TGTGCCAGCAGTGAGGGGGCCGACACAGATACGCAGTATTTT. Its protein product is CASSEGADTDTQYF.

The rearrangement links TRBV30 to TRBJ1-4; D perhaps matches TRBD1 (5 bases). This CDR3 is 16 amino acids long. Between the trimmed V and J ends, which lost 0 bases and 1 base, there was a span of 12 bases. Germline V gives CDR1 GTSNPN, CDR2 SVGIG (reference sequence). The DNA for the CDR3 is TGTGCCTGGAGTGTAGGGGTCCCAGGAACTAATGAAAAACTGTTTTTT. Translation: CAWSVGVPGTNEKLFF. The whole variable domain, remainder taken from reference TRBV30 and TRBJ1-4, is SQTIHQWPATLVQPVGSPLSLECTVEGTSNPNLYWYRQAAGRGLQLLFYSVGIGQISSEVPQNLSASRPQDRQFILSSKKLLLSDSGFYLCAWSVGVPGTNEKLFFGSGTQLSVL.

The chain is built from TRBV4-2 and TRBJ2-2, with 16 bases matching TRBD2. The V gene end was trimmed by 4 bases and the J gene end by 5 bases; junction bases not matched to a gene: 4. The V gene's germline CDR1 is LGHNA and CDR2 YNFKEQ. The CDR3 covers 17 residues. The CDR3 loop reads CASSRGTSGGATGELFF. The DNA for the CDR3 is TGTGCCAGCAGCCGAGGGACTAGCGGGGGGGCAACCGGGGAGCTGTTTTTT.

Regarding this clone: One end of the junction does not line up with germline, which may come from a read error. The chain carries TRBV7-9 and TRBJ2-1; 10 bases are shared with TRBD2. The CDR3 runs to 16 residues. CDR1 and CDR2 (germline): SEHNR, FQNEAQ (reference sequence). CDR3 nucleotide sequence: TGTGCCAGCAGGGGCGGCGGGACTAGCGCTTACAATGAACAGTTCTTC. As protein: CASRGGGTSAYNEQFF.

The chain has TRBV4-1 and TRBJ1-1; D gene ambiguous. Per the germline V gene, CDR1 is MGHRA and CDR2 is YSYEKL. Trimming took 5 bases from V and 0 from J, leaving 13 bases between them. This CDR3 region has 15 residues. This chain's CDR3 is CASSASPNMNTEAFF. The CDR3 nucleotides read TGCGCCAGCAGCGCCTCTCCGAACATGAACACTGAAGCTTTCTTT.

This clone was observed a few times. The V call is TRBV7-2, the J call TRBJ1-1; weak D call: TRBD1 (5 bases). V gave up 1 base and J gave up 5 bases, with 14 bases separating them. CDR1 and CDR2 (germline): SGHTA, FQGNSA. This CDR3 comprises 15 residues. Here the CDR3 DNA reads TGTGCCAGCAGCTTAGTGGGCAGCCGGGGGACTGAAGCTTTCTTT. Protein sequence: CASSLVGSRGTEAFF.

The chain employs TRBV7-2 and TRBJ1-2, with no clear D. Germline assignment: CDR1 SGHTA and CDR2 FQGNSA. The CDR3 sequence is 13 residues long. V gave up 0 bases and J gave up 3 bases, with 5 bases separating them. The DNA of the CDR3 is TGTGCCAGCAGCTTAGCCCGGGACTATGGCTACACCTTC. This sequence encodes CASSLARDYGYTF.

The chain couples TRBV19 to TRBJ1-4; unclear D gene. Trimming removed 4 bases from V and 7 bases from J, with 13 bases in between. CDR1 LNHDA and CDR2 SQIVND come from the germline V gene (reference sequence). The CDR3 consists of 14 residues. As DNA, the CDR3 is TGTGCCAGTAGTACCCCCGTGTCTAGTGAAAAACTGTTTTTT. Its protein is CASSTPVSSEKLFF.

This chain links TRBV7-2 with TRBJ1-2; D possibly corresponds to TRBD1 (5 bases). CDR1 and CDR2 (germline): SGHTA, FQGNSA. V was shortened by 6 bases and J by 4 bases, with 18 bases between the two germline ends. The CDR3 length is 15 residues. In nucleotides, the CDR3 is TGTGCCAGCAGTCGAGGGGAGGGGTGGGGCTATGGCTACACCTTC. It translates to CASSRGEGWGYGYTF. Combining the CDR3 with reference TRBV7-2 and TRBJ1-2 gives the whole variable domain GAGVSQSPSNKVTEKGKDVELRCDPISGHTALYWYRQSLGQGLEFLIYFQGNSAPDKSGLPSDRFSAERTGGSVSTLTIQRTQQEDSAVYLCASSRGEGWGYGYTFGSGTRLTVV.

The rearrangement links TRBV7-3 to TRBJ2-1; D possibly corresponds to TRBD2 (5 bases). Germline CDR1 SGHTA, CDR2 FQGTGA. The CDR3 extends over 13 amino acids. Trimming pared 3 bases from V and 8 bases from J, leaving 11 bases between. CDR3 sequence reads: CASSLVAGDEQFF. The CDR3 DNA reads as TGTGCCAGCAGCTTGGTAGCCGGGGATGAGCAGTTCTTC. Based on the CDR3 plus reference TRBV7-3 and TRBJ2-1, the full variable domain is GAGVSQTPSNKVTEKGKYVELRCDPISGHTALYWYRQSLGQGPEFLIYFQGTGAADDSGLPNDRFFAVRPEGSVSTLKIQRTERGDSAVYLCASSLVAGDEQFFGPGTRLTVL.

The chain has TRBV6-6 and TRBJ1-6; D is uncertain. There are 12 residues in the CDR3. CDR1 is MNHNY, CDR2 SVGAGI, per germline (reference sequence). V was shortened by 5 bases and J by 6 bases, with 5 bases between the two germline ends. The CDR3 is CASSLFNSPLHF. The CDR3 DNA sequence: TGTGCCAGCAGTCTTTTTAATTCACCCCTCCACTTT.

J is TRBJ2-2 and V is TRBV6-5, with D unresolved. The ends were cut back, 2 bases at V and 6 bases at J, with 13 bases in the middle. CDR1 and CDR2 (germline): MNHEY, SVGAGI. This CDR3 is built from 15 residues. The CDR3 loop reads CASSYTTIRPGELFF. The CDR3 DNA sequence: TGTGCCAGCAGTTACACCACTATTAGACCCGGGGAGCTGTTTTTT.

The rearrangement uses TRBV5-5 and TRBJ2-5, with 12 nucleotides matching TRBD2. The ends lost 4 bases at V and 5 bases at J; junction bases unmatched: 6. This CDR3 is built from 15 residues. In germline, CDR1 is SGHKS, CDR2 YYEKEE (reference sequence). CDR3 bases: TGTGCCAGCAGCCCCAGACTAGCGGGAGTGGAGACCCAGTACTTC. Residues: CASSPRLAGVETQYF.

The table lists this clone with a count of one. V and J are TRBV6-1 and TRBJ2-1, with TRBD2 matching 14 bases. Germline lookup yields CDR1 MNHNS and CDR2 SASEGT. V lost 5 bases, J lost 6 bases, and 3 bases stayed unmatched. The CDR3 has 15 amino acids. DNA of the CDR3: TGTGCCAGCAGTAAGGGACTAGCGGGAGTCAATGAGCAGTTCTTC. It translates to CASSKGLAGVNEQFF.